The 25 T cell receptor beta chains below were found in one sample sequenced in a study of T-cell reconstitution after alpha-beta-depleted transplantation in children. The library targeted TCRbeta and was prepared with unique molecular identifiers. TCRdb itself ran the PCR reads through MiXCR, one entry per CDR3 protein. Of some 200,000 distinct CDR3 sequences in the sample, about a tenth were seen once. The sample here was PBMCs, taken before TCRalphabeta/CD19-depleted stem cell transplant. The receptor set was obtained from a child younger than two with acute myeloid leukemia, due to receive a stem cell transplant.

The chain recombines TRBV10-1 with TRBJ2-5, with a tentative D call TRBD1 (5 bases). This CDR3 contains 16 residues. Trimming took off 0 bases at V and 5 bases at J, with 16 bases between the two ends. Germline V CDR1 and CDR2: WNHNN, SYGVQD (reference sequence). This CDR3 reads CASSESPAGSVETQYF. In DNA, the CDR3 is TGCGCCAGCAGTGAGTCGCCGGCAGGGTCCGTGGAGACCCAGTACTTC.

At least ten counts were recorded for this clonotype. The V gene is TRBV6-2 or TRBV6-3, the J gene TRBJ1-1; D not certain. V dropped 6 bases and J dropped 3 bases, with 11 bases sitting between them. Per germline, CDR1 MNHEY and CDR2 SVGEGT. CDR3 length: 13 residues. The CDR3 coding sequence is TGTGCCAGCAGGTGGTTGGCGGACACTGAAGCTTTCTTT. Amino acid sequence: CASRWLADTEAFF.

This clonotype was observed at least ten times. The chain couples TRBV28 to TRBJ2-1, with D possibly called TRBD1 or TRBD2 (6 bases each). CDR1 and CDR2 from the germline V gene are MDHEN and SYDVKM. Between the trimmed V and J ends, which lost 7 bases and 5 bases, there was a span of 15 bases. The CDR3 has 14 residues. The CDR3 DNA reads TGTGCCAGCAACAGGTGGGGGGCAAACAATGAGCAGTTCTTC. It encodes CASNRWGANNEQFF.

This clonotype appeared many times. The chain links TRBV18 to TRBJ2-7; perhaps D is TRBD1 or TRBD2 (6 bases each). The CDR3 is made up of 15 amino acids. Trimming took 2 bases from V and 2 from J, leaving 13 bases between them. Germline loops: CDR1 KGHSH, CDR2 LQKENI. The CDR3 coding sequence is TGTGCCAGCTCACCAGGGGCAGGGGAGGCCTACGAGCAGTACTTC. Its protein product is CASSPGAGEAYEQYF.

There are many counts of this clonotype. DNA for the CDR3: TGTGCCAGCAGCTTGGTTGGTCAGGGTGGCACAGATACGCAGTATTTT. This translates into CASSLVGQGGTDTQYF. This chain joins TRBV5-6 and TRBJ2-3; possibly TRBD1 for D (5 bases). The CDR3 loop spans 16 amino acids. Looked up from germline, CDR1 is SGHDT and CDR2 is YYEEEE. With 0 bases removed from V and 1 base from J, the gap between germline ends came to 12 bases.

This clonotype was counted ten times or more. The rearrangement uses TRBV28 and TRBJ2-7, with 8 nucleotides matching TRBD1. The CDR3 length is 13 residues. V was pared by 3 bases and J by 5 bases, with 3 bases of the junction left unmatched. Per the germline V gene, CDR1 is MDHEN and CDR2 is SYDVKM. Written as DNA, the CDR3 is TGTGCCAGCAGTTTGGACAGGGTACACGAGCAGTACTTC. This translates into CASSLDRVHEQYF. The whole variable domain, remainder taken from reference TRBV28 and TRBJ2-7, is DVKVTQSSRYLVKRTGEKVFLECVQDMDHENMFWYRQDPGLGLRLIYFSYDVKMKEKGDIPEGYSVSREKKERFSLILESASTNQTSMYLCASSLDRVHEQYFGPGTRLTVT.

In this sample, this clonotype turned up many times. This chain uses TRBV5-1 with TRBJ2-5, with D possibly TRBD2 on 5 matching bases. With 2 bases removed from V and 0 bases from J, the gap between germline ends came to 14 bases. This CDR3 comprises 16 residues. Germline CDR1 is SGHRS and CDR2 is YFSETQ. CDR3 in DNA: TGCGCCAGCAGCTTCGACTATGCATCATACCAAGAGACCCAGTACTTC. Translating it yields CASSFDYASYQETQYF.

This clonotype was found many times. The genes are TRBV20-1 and TRBJ2-1, with 10 bases matching TRBD2. The V gene end was trimmed by 4 bases and the J gene end by 5 bases; junction bases not matched to a gene: 5. The CDR3 is 14 residues long. The germline V gene encodes CDR1 DFQATT and CDR2 SNEGSKA (reference sequence). The CDR3 nucleotides are TGCAGTGCTATTAGCGGGGGGATCCACAATGAGCAGTTCTTC. Translating gives CSAISGGIHNEQFF.

The chain combines TRBV11-1 with TRBJ2-7; 8 nucleotides align to TRBD1. The CDR3 extends over 14 amino acids. V lost 5 bases and J lost 5; bases outside the gene matches: 8. Germline CDR1 reads SGHAT; CDR2 reads FQDESV (reference sequence). The chain's CDR3 is CASSDLRGLDEQYF. The CDR3 nucleotides are TGTGCCAGCAGCGACCTCAGGGGGCTGGACGAGCAGTACTTC. The whole variable domain, filled in from reference TRBV11-1 and TRBJ2-7, reads EAEVAQSPRYKITEKSQAVAFWCDPISGHATLYWYRQILGQGPELLVQFQDESVVDDSQLPKDRFSAERLKGVDSTLKIQPAELGDSAMYLCASSDLRGLDEQYFGPGTRLTVT.

This clonotype was counted many times. This chain connects TRBV20-1 to TRBJ2-1, with 9 bases matching TRBD1. Germline V gives CDR1 DFQATT, CDR2 SNEGSKA (reference sequence). V gave up 6 bases and J gave up 8 bases; unmatched junction bases: 8. The CDR3 loop spans 13 amino acids. In nucleotides, the CDR3 is TGCAGTGCCCCGGGACAGGGTCTGGATGAGCAGTTCTTC. This codes for CSAPGQGLDEQFF.

The chain has TRBV23-1 and TRBJ2-5, with a tentative D call TRBD2 (5 bases). TRBV23-1 is sorted into the ORF group, with uncertain function. The CDR3 runs to 17 residues. V was clipped by 6 bases and J by 2 bases, with 22 bases between them. The CDR3 region is CASRSPIKRASQETQYF. The CDR3 nucleotides read TGCGCCAGCAGGTCCCCTATAAAGAGGGCTTCGCAAGAGACCCAGTACTTC.

The J gene is TRBJ1-1, the V gene TRBV5-1; D is ambiguous. V was shortened by 0 bases and J by 8 bases, with 11 bases between the two germline ends. The CDR3 runs 13 residues. From germline, CDR1 is SGHRS and CDR2 YFSETQ. This CDR3 is CASSLVGSPEAFF. The CDR3 nucleotides are TGCGCCAGCAGCTTGGTCGGGTCGCCAGAAGCTTTCTTT.

The chain is built from TRBV7-2 and TRBJ1-3, with D tentatively TRBD1 (6 bases). This CDR3 region has 16 residues. Germline assignment: CDR1 SGHTA and CDR2 FQGNSA. Trimming pared 5 bases from V and 0 bases from J, leaving 14 bases between. In nucleotides, the CDR3 is TGTGCCAGCAGCCCAAGGGAGGGGGGCTCTGGAAACACCATATATTTT. Its translation: CASSPREGGSGNTIYF. The full variable domain, its missing parts supplied by reference TRBV7-2 and TRBJ1-3, is GAGVSQSPSNKVTEKGKDVELRCDPISGHTALYWYRQSLGQGLEFLIYFQGNSAPDKSGLPSDRFSAERTGGSVSTLTIQRTQQEDSAVYLCASSPREGGSGNTIYFGEGSWLTVV.

The chain uses TRBV7-9 and TRBJ2-7, with D tentatively TRBD2 (5 bases). The CDR3 has 15 amino acids. Trimming removed 5 bases from V and 5 bases from J, with 19 bases in between. The V gene's germline CDR1 is SEHNR and CDR2 FQNEAQ (reference sequence). The CDR3 region is CASSLGLLTNDEQYF. Written as DNA, the CDR3 is TGTGCCAGCAGCCTAGGACTGCTTACTAATGACGAGCAGTACTTC.

V gene TRBV6-1 combines with J gene TRBJ2-5; no clear D gene. Trimming removed 3 bases from V and 10 bases from J, with 15 bases in between. Germline V gene data show CDR1 as MNHNS and CDR2 as SASEGT. The CDR3 extends over 13 amino acids. The CDR3 DNA reads as TGTGCCAGCAGTGAGCAGGATCCAGATGACCAGTACTTC. It yields the protein CASSEQDPDDQYF.

V usage is TRBV12-3 or TRBV12-4 and J usage is TRBJ2-3, with 9 bases that match TRBD2. V lost 6 bases, J lost 2 bases, and 12 bases stayed unmatched. The CDR3 sequence is 17 residues long. CDR3 DNA: TGTGCCAGCAGCCCCGGTGCGGGAGGGGCCCCCACAGATACGCAGTATTTT. This gives the protein CASSPGAGGAPTDTQYF.

The table lists this clonotype with many counts. V and J are TRBV7-2 and TRBJ2-1; the match to TRBD2 covers 11 bases. Germline CDR1 SGHTA, CDR2 FQGNSA. Trimming cost V 5 bases and J 4 bases; bases outside gene matches: 4. The CDR3 loop spans 15 amino acids. Here the CDR3 reads CASSRSGRGYNEQFF. Written as DNA, the CDR3 is TGTGCCAGCAGCCGTAGCGGGAGGGGGTACAATGAGCAGTTCTTC. Full variable domain (rest looked up from reference TRBV7-2 and TRBJ2-1): GAGVSQSPSNKVTEKGKDVELRCDPISGHTALYWYRQSLGQGLEFLIYFQGNSAPDKSGLPSDRFSAERTGGSVSTLTIQRTQQEDSAVYLCASSRSGRGYNEQFFGPGTRLTVL.

This clonotype was seen at least ten times. The chain combines TRBV7-9 with TRBJ2-7; TRBD2 might be the D (5 bases). The CDR3 extends over 18 amino acids. V shed 0 bases and J shed 2 bases, with 20 bases lying between them. Germline V CDR1 and CDR2: SEHNR, FQNEAQ (reference sequence). CDR3 residues: CASSLAFSGSGDPYEQYF. The CDR3 DNA sequence: TGTGCCAGCAGCTTAGCGTTTTCGGGGAGCGGCGATCCCTACGAGCAGTACTTC.

Details on this clonotype: A much larger clonotype is one base distant, so this may be a read error. This chain joins TRBV6-7 and TRBJ2-1; 9 nucleotides line up with TRBD1. TRBV6-7 is recorded as an ORF, its role being uncertain. The trim removed 9 bases at V and 5 bases at J, leaving 5 bases unmatched. The CDR3 has 13 residues. CDR3 sequence reads: CARTGGAHNEQFF. As DNA, the CDR3 is TGTGCCAGGACAGGGGGAGCTCACAATGAGCAGTTCTTC.

Ten or more counts support this clonotype. This sequence joins TRBV14 and TRBJ2-2, with a tentative D call TRBD1 (5 bases). V was shortened by 1 base and J by 5 bases, with 14 bases between the two germline ends. The CDR3 sequence is 16 residues long. CDR1 and CDR2 from the germline V gene are SGHDN and FVKESK. The CDR3 loop reads CASSQAEGVWTGELFF. Here the CDR3 DNA reads TGTGCCAGCAGCCAAGCTGAAGGGGTGTGGACCGGGGAGCTGTTTTTT.

This clonotype has at least ten counts. J is TRBJ2-1 and V is TRBV20-1, with 11 bases lining up with TRBD1. Germline V gene data show CDR1 as DFQATT and CDR2 as SNEGSKA (reference sequence). V trimming: 0 bases; J trimming: 6 bases; junction bases outside the gene matches: 7. The CDR3 loop spans 16 amino acids. The CDR3 DNA reads as TGCAGTGCTAGAGATCCGTTGGGACAGGGGGTCAATGAGCAGTTCTTC. Protein sequence: CSARDPLGQGVNEQFF.

This clonotype was counted ten times or more. This chain joins TRBV5-1 and TRBJ2-1, with D unresolved. The CDR3 sequence is 15 residues long. V was pared by 4 bases and J by 9 bases, with 20 bases between. Germline CDR1 SGHRS, CDR2 YFSETQ. CDR3 residues: CASSGSGSQKTEQFF. The CDR3 DNA is TGCGCCAGCAGCGGTTCCGGGTCACAAAAGACTGAGCAGTTCTTC.

This clonotype was counted many times. The chain is built from TRBV20-1 and TRBJ2-7; the match to TRBD2 covers 9 bases. V shed 3 bases, J shed 4 bases, and the junction held 4 bases outside the gene matches. Germline V gene data show CDR1 as DFQATT and CDR2 as SNEGSKA (reference sequence). CDR3 length: 13 residues. CDR3 region: CSASSGGLYEQYF. CDR3 bases: TGCAGTGCTAGTAGCGGGGGACTTTACGAGCAGTACTTC.

The V gene is TRBV2, the J gene TRBJ2-2; D is undetermined. There are 15 residues in the CDR3. Germline CDR1 reads SNHLY; CDR2 reads FYNNEI. V lost 6 bases, J lost 0 bases, and 11 bases lay in between. The CDR3 bases are TGTGCCAGCAGAAGGACGGTCGCGAACACCGGGGAGCTGTTTTTT. It specifies CASRRTVANTGELFF.

This clonotype occurred a few times. The V and J genes are TRBV4-2 and TRBJ2-1; 7 bases are shared with TRBD2. J lost 2 bases, V lost 4 bases, and 5 bases had no gene match. This CDR3 contains 15 residues. Germline V CDR1 and CDR2: LGHNA, YNFKEQ. The CDR3 region has the DNA TGTGCCAGCAGCCTAGGACTAGGGGCCTACAATGAGCAGTTCTTC. It translates to CASSLGLGAYNEQFF.